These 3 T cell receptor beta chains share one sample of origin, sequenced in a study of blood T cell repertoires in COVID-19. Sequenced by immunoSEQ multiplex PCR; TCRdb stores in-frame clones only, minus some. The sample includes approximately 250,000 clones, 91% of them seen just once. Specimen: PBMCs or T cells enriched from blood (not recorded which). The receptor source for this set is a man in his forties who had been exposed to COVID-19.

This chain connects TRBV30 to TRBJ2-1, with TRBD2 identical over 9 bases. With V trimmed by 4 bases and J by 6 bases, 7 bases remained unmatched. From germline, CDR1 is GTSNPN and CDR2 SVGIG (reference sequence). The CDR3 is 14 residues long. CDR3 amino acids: CAWTSGKGFNEQFF. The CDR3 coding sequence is TGTGCCTGGACTAGCGGGAAGGGGTTCAATGAGCAGTTCTTC.

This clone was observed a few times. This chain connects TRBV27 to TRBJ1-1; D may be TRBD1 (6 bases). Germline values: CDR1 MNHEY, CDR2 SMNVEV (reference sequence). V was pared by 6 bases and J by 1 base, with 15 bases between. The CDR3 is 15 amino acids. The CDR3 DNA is TGTGCCAGCAGGAGTGGACAGATTTGGAACACTGAAGCTTTCTTT. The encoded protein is CASRSGQIWNTEAFF.

CDR3 nucleotide sequence: TGTGCCAGCAGCTTAGATCGGACGGGAGAAGAGACCCAGTACTTC. It yields the protein CASSLDRTGEETQYF. The chain combines TRBV11-2 with TRBJ2-5, with D maybe TRBD2 (6 bases). This CDR3 is built from 15 residues. V dropped 0 bases and J dropped 3 bases, with 11 bases sitting between them. CDR1 and CDR2 (germline): SGHAT, FQNNGV. The entire variable domain, with the rest obtained from reference TRBV11-2 and TRBJ2-5, is as follows: EAGVAQSPRYKIIEKRQSVAFWCNPISGHATLYWYQQILGQGPKLLIQFQNNGVVDDSQLPKDRFSAERLKGVDSTLKIQPAKLEDSAVYLCASSLDRTGEETQYFGPGTRLLVL.